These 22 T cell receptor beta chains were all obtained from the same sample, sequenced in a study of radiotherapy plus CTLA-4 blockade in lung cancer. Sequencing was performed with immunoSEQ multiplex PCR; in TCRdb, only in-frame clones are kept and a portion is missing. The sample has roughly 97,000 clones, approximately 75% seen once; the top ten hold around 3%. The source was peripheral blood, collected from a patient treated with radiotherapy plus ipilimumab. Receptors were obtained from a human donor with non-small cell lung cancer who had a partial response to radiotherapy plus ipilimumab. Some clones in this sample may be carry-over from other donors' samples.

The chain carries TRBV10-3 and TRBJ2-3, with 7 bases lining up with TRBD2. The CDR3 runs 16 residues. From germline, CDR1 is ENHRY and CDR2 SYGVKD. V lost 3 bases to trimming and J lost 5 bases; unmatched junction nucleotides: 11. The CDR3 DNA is TGTGCCATCAGTGAAAGACGGGGGAGGGATTTAGATACGCAGTATTTT. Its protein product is CAISERRGRDLDTQYF.

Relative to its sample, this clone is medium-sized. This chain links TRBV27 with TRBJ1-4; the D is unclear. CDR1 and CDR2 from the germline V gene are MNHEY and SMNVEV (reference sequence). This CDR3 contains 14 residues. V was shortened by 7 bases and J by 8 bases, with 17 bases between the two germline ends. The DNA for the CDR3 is TGTGCCAGCAAGCTGTTCGGAGGGAACGAAAAACTGTTTTTT. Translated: CASKLFGGNEKLFF. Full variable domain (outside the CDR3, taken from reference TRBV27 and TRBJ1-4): EAQVTQNPRYLITVTGKKLTVTCSQNMNHEYMSWYRQDPGLGLRQIYYSMNVEVTDKGDVPEGYKVSRKEKRNFPLILESPSPNQTSLYFCASKLFGGNEKLFFGSGTQLSVL.

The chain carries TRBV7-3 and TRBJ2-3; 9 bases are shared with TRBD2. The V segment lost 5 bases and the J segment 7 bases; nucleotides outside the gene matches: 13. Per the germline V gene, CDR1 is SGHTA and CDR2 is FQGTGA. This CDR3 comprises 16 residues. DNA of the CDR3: TGTGCCAGCAGCCCTTCCCCAGCGGGAGGACCATATACGCAGTATTTT. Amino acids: CASSPSPAGGPYTQYF.

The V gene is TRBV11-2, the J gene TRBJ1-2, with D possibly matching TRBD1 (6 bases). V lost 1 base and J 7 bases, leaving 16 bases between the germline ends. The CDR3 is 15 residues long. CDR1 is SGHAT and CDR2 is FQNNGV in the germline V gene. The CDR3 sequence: CASSLVTGGPGGYTF. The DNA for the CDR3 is TGTGCCAGCAGCTTAGTAACCGGGGGGCCGGGTGGCTACACCTTC.

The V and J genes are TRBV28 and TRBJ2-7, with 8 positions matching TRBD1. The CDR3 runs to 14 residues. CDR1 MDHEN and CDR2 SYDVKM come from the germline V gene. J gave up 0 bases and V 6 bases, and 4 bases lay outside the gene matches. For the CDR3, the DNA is TGTGCCAGCAGCCACAGGGGGTACTCCTACGAGCAGTACTTC. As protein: CASSHRGYSYEQYF.

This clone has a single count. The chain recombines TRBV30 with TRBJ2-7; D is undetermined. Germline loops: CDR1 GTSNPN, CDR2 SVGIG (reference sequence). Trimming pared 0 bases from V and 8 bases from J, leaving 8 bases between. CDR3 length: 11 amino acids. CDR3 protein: CAWSVQRKQYF. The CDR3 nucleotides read TGTGCCTGGAGTGTACAAAGAAAGCAGTACTTC.

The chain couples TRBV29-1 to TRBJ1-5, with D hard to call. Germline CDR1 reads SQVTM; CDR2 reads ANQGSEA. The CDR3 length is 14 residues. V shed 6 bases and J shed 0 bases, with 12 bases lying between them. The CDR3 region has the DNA TGCAGCGTGAAAGTGGCAGGTAGCAATCAGCCCCAGCATTTT. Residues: CSVKVAGSNQPQHF.

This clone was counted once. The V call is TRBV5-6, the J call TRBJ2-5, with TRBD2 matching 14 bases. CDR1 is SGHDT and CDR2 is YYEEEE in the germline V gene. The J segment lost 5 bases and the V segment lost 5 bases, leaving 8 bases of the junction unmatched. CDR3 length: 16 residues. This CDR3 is CASRPTSGGARETQYF. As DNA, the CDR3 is TGTGCCAGCAGACCGACTAGCGGGGGGGCCCGGGAGACCCAGTACTTC.

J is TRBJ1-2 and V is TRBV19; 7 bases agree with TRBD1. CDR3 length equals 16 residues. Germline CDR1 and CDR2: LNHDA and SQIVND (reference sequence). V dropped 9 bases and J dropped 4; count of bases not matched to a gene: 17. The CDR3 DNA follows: TGTGCCAGCCAAGATCTAACCCGGGGACAGATCTATGGCTACACCTTC. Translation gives CASQDLTRGQIYGYTF.

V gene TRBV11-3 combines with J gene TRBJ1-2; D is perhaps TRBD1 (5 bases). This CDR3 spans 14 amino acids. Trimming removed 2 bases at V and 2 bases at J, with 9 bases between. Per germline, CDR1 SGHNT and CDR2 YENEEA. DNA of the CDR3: TGTGCCAGCAGCTTAAGTACAGGCAACTATGGCTACACCTTC. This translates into CASSLSTGNYGYTF.

CDR3 nucleotides: TGTGCCAGCAGCCACCCGTCGACTAGCGGGGGTACCACAGATACGCAGTATTTT. Its protein is CASSHPSTSGGTTDTQYF. This rearrangement joins TRBV4-2 to TRBJ2-3, with 12 bases that match TRBD2. Germline CDR1 LGHNA, CDR2 YNFKEQ. Losses at the gene ends were 3 bases for V and 2 bases for J; bases not matched to a gene: 9. The length of the CDR3 is 18 residues.

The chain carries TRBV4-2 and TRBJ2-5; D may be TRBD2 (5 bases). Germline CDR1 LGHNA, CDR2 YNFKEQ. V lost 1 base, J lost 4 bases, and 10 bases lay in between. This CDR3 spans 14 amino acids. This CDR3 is CASSQGTRVETQYF. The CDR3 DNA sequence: TGTGCCAGCAGCCAAGGGACTCGCGTAGAGACCCAGTACTTC.

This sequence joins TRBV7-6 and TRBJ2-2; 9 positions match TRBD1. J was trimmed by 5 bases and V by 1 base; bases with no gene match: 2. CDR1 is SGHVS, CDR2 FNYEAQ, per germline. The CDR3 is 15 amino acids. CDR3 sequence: CASSLVTGGTGELFF. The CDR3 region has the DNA TGTGCCAGCAGCTTAGTGACAGGGGGGACCGGGGAGCTGTTTTTT. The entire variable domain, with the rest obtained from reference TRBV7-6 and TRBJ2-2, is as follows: GAGVSQSPRYKVTKRGQDVALRCDPISGHVSLYWYRQALGQGPEFLTYFNYEAQQDKSGLPNDRFSAERPEGSISTLTIQRTEQRDSAMYRCASSLVTGGTGELFFGEGSRLTVL.

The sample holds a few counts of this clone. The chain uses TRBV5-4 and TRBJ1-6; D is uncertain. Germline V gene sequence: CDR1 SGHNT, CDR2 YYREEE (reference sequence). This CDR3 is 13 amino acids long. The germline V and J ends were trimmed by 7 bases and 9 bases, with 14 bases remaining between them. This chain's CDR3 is CASVGHGSSPLHF. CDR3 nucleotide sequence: TGTGCCAGCGTGGGCCATGGGTCTTCACCCCTCCACTTT.

In nucleotides, the CDR3 is TGTGCCAGTAGTATTGGACAGGGAGGCTACGAGCAGTACTTC. Its translation: CASSIGQGGYEQYF. The rearrangement links TRBV19 to TRBJ2-7, with 8 positions matching TRBD1. The V segment lost 3 bases and the J segment 3 bases; nucleotides outside the gene matches: 4. The CDR3 loop spans 14 amino acids. Germline V CDR1 and CDR2: LNHDA, SQIVND (reference sequence).

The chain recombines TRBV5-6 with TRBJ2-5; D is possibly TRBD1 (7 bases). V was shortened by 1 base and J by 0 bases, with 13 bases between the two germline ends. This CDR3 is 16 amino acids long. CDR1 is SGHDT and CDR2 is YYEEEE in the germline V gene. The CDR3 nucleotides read TGTGCCAGCAGCTTGATTGGGGGGACAGACCAAGAGACCCAGTACTTC. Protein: CASSLIGGTDQETQYF.

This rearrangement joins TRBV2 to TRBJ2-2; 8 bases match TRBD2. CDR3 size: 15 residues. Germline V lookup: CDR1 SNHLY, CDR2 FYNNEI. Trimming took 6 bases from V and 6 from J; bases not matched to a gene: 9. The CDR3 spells CASSLGLGGPGELFF. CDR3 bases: TGTGCCAGCAGCCTGGGACTAGGGGGGCCCGGGGAGCTGTTTTTT.

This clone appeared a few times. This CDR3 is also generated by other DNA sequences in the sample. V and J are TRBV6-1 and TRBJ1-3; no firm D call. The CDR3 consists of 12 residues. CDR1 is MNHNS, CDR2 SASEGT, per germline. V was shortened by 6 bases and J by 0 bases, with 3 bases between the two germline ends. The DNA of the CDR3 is TGTGCCAGCAGGAGCTCTGGAAACACCATATATTTT. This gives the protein CASRSSGNTIYF.

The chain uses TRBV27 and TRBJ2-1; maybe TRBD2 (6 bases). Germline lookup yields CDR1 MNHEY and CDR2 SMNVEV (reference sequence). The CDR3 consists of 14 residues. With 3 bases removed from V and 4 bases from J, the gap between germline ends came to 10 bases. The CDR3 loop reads CASSFAGPYNEQFF. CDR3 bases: TGTGCCAGCAGTTTCGCGGGACCGTACAATGAGCAGTTCTTC.

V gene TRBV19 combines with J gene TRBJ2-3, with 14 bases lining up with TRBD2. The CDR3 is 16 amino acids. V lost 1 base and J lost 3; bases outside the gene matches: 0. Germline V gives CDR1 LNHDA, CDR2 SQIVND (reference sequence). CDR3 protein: CASSIGLAGGTDTQYF. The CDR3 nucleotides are TGTGCCAGTAGTATAGGACTAGCGGGGGGGACAGATACGCAGTATTTT.

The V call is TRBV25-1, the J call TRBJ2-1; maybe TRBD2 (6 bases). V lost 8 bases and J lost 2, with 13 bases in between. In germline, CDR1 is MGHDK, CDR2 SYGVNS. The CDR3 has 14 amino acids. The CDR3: CASGDSTTYNEQFF. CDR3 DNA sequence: TGTGCCAGCGGGGACTCCACCACCTACAATGAGCAGTTCTTC.

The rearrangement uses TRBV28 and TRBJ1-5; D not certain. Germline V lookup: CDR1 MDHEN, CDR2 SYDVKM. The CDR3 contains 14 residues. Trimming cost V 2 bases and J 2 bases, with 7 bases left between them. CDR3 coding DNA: TGTGCCAGCAGTTTAGAGGGCGGCAATCAGCCCCAGCATTTT. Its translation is CASSLEGGNQPQHF.